This TCR beta chain was obtained from a study of T cell changes during pregnancy in multiple sclerosis (dated by TCRdb to the late 2010s). About the study as a whole: The study looked at changes in the T cell repertoire across pregnancy in women with multiple sclerosis.

The CDR1 and CDR2 encoded by the germline V gene (reference sequence) are MNHEY and SMNVEV. V is shortened by 2 bases, J by 1 base, and the region joining them spans 8 bases. The CDR3 starts with the cysteine, ends with the phenylalanine, and has 14 residues. The entry retains the CDR3 DNA only, 42 bases that are in frame from base 1. The library was made by the immunoSEQ multiplex PCR assay. As stored in TCRdb, this immuneACCESS dataset retains in-frame rearrangements with V and J assigned. A fraction of the clones does not appear; measured against another copy, unresolved V genes explain less than half of the discrepancy, and the remainder lacks a known reason. The sample data list roughly 20,000 clones, and nearly 90% of these were observed just once. The ten largest clones take up around 7.5% of the sample. Note on this clone: Its antigen is unknown. No base quality information exists; no much larger clone differs at one position. The sample holds other DNA sequences that translate to the same CDR3.

This TCR was sampled from a female donor in good health, enrolled as a control in a pregnancy study. Sequenced material: CD8+ T cells from peripheral blood mononuclear cells, taken in the second trimester of pregnancy. The chain couples TRBV27 to TRBJ1-1, and the D gene may be TRBD1, 6 bases matching. Read as DNA, the sequence is TGTGCCAGCAGTTTACGAGGGGGGAACACTGAAGCTTTCTTT. It translates to CASSLRGGNTEAFF.